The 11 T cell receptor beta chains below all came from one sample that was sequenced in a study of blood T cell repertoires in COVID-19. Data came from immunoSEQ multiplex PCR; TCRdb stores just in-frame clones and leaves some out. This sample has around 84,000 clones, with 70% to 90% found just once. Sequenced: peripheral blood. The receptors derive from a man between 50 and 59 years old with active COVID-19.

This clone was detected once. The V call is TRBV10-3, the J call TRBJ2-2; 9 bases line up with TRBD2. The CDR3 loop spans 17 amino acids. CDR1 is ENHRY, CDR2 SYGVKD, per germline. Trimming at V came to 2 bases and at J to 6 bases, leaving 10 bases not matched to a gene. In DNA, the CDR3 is TGTGCCATCAGTGAGGTAATACCGGGACTAGCATCCGGGGAGCTGTTTTTT. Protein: CAISEVIPGLASGELFF.

CDR3 in amino acids: CASSRDRNTYEQYF. CDR3 DNA: TGTGCCAGCTCACGGGACAGGAATACCTACGAGCAGTACTTC. The gene calls are TRBV18 and TRBJ2-7; the match to TRBD1 covers 8 bases. The trim removed 4 bases at V and 2 bases at J, leaving 4 bases unmatched. Germline V gene data show CDR1 as KGHSH and CDR2 as LQKENI. The CDR3 spans 14 residues.

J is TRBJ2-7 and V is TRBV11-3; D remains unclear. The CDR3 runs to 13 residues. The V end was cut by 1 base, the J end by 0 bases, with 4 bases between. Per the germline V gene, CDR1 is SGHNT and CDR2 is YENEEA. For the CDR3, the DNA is TGTGCCAGCAGCTTAGCCAGCTCCTACGAGCAGTACTTC. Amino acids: CASSLASSYEQYF.

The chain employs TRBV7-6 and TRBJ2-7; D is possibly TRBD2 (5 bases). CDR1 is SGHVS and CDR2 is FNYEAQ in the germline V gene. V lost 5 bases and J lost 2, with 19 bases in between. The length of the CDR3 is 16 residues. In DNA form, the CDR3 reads TGTGCCAGCAGCCCCACGGGGAGAAGAGGTCCCTACGAGCAGTACTTC. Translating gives CASSPTGRRGPYEQYF.

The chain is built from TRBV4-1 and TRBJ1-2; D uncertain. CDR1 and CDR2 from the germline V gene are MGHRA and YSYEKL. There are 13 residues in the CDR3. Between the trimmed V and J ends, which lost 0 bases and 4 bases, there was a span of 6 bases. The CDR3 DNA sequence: TGCGCCAGCAGCCAAGAGGTAGCCTATGGCTACACCTTC. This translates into CASSQEVAYGYTF.

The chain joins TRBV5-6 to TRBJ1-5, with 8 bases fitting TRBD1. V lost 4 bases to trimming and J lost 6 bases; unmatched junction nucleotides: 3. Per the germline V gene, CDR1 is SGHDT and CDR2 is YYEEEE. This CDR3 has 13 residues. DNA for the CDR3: TGTGCCAGCAGCACCGGACAGGGTCAGCCCCAGCATTTT. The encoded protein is CASSTGQGQPQHF.

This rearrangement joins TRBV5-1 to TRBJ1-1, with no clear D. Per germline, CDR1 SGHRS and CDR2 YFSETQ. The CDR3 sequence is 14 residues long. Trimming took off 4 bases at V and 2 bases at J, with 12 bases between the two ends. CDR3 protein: CASSRGQTNTEAFF. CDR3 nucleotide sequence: TGCGCCAGCAGCCGAGGGCAAACCAACACTGAAGCTTTCTTT.

The CDR3 spells CASSDSGVINYGYTF. The CDR3 region has the DNA TGTGCCAGCAGTGATTCAGGGGTGATTAACTATGGCTACACCTTC. The genes are TRBV25-1 and TRBJ1-2; TRBD1 is a possible D gene (6 bases). Germline V lookup: CDR1 MGHDK, CDR2 SYGVNS. The CDR3 is 15 residues long. V was pared by 3 bases and J by 1 base, with 12 bases between.

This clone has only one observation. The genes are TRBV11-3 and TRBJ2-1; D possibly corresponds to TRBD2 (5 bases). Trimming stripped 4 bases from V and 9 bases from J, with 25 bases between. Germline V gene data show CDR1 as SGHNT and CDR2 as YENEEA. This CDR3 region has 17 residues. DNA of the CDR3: TGTGCCAGCAGCTCCCCCGGACTCCTTGCCTCCCGGGGTGAGCAGTTCTTC. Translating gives CASSSPGLLASRGEQFF. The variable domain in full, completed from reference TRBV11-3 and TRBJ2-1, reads EAGVVQSPRYKIIEKKQPVAFWCNPISGHNTLYWYLQNLGQGPELLIRYENEEAVDDSQLPKDRFSAERLKGVDSTLKIQPAELGDSAVYLCASSSPGLLASRGEQFFGPGTRLTVL.

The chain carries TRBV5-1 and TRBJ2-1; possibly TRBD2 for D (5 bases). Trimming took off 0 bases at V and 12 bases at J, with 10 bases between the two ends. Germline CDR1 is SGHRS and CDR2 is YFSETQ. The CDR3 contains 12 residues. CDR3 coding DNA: TGCGCCAGCAGCTTGGCCCTCGGACTGCAGTTCTTC. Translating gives CASSLALGLQFF.

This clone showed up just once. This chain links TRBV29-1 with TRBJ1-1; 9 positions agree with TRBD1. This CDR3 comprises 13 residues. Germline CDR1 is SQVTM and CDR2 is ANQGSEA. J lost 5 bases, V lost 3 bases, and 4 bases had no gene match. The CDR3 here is CSVDLGTGTEAFF. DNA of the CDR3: TGCAGCGTTGACTTGGGGACAGGGACTGAAGCTTTCTTT.